This T cell receptor beta chain was captured by sequencing in a study of T cell changes during pregnancy in multiple sclerosis. Trimming pared 2 bases from V and 1 base from J, leaving 20 bases between. This CDR3 region has 18 residues. The V gene's germline CDR1 is SEHNR and CDR2 FQNEAQ (reference sequence). Data came from immunoSEQ multiplex PCR; TCRdb stores just in-frame clones and leaves some out. The sample contains around 63,000 clones, about nine tenths of which appear only once. The specimen comprised peripheral blood, sampled after pregnancy. The chain recombines TRBV7-9 with TRBJ1-1; D unclear. This TCR came from a female donor in good health, enrolled as a control in a pregnancy study. The CDR3 DNA is TGTGCCAGCAGCTTAAGATCCGGCGTCCGGGGTTCGAACACTGAAGCTTTCTTT. Protein product: CASSLRSGVRGSNTEAFF.